This entry features one TCR beta chain sequence. Using immunoSEQ multiplex PCR, the repertoire was profiled, and TCRdb retains in-frame clones only, with some absent. The data show 200,000 to 250,000 clones, about 90% seen once. The CDR3 is made up of 15 amino acids. Germline assignment: CDR1 SGHDT and CDR2 YYEEEE. V was trimmed by 5 bases and J by 5 bases, leaving 17 bases between them. This entry is derived from a study of blood T cell repertoires in COVID-19. Looking at the study overall: Nucleic acid was either cDNA or gDNA, and it came from T cells, B-cell-depleted T cells, or PBMCs.

This clonotype was sampled from a man between 60 and 70 years old with acute or convalescent COVID-19. Sequencing was carried out using peripheral blood. V gene TRBV5-6 combines with J gene TRBJ1-5, with D perhaps TRBD1 (5 bases). DNA of the CDR3: TGTGCCAGCAGTTCCCAGGGCAGGCTCCATCAGCCCCAGCATTTT. Residues: CASSSQGRLHQPQHF. Based on the CDR3 plus reference TRBV5-6 and TRBJ1-5, the full variable domain is DAGVTQSPTHLIKTRGQQVTLRCSPKSGHDTVSWYQQALGQGPQFIFQYYEEEERQRGNFPDRFSGHQFPNYSSELNVNALLLGDSALYLCASSSQGRLHQPQHFGDGTRLSIL.